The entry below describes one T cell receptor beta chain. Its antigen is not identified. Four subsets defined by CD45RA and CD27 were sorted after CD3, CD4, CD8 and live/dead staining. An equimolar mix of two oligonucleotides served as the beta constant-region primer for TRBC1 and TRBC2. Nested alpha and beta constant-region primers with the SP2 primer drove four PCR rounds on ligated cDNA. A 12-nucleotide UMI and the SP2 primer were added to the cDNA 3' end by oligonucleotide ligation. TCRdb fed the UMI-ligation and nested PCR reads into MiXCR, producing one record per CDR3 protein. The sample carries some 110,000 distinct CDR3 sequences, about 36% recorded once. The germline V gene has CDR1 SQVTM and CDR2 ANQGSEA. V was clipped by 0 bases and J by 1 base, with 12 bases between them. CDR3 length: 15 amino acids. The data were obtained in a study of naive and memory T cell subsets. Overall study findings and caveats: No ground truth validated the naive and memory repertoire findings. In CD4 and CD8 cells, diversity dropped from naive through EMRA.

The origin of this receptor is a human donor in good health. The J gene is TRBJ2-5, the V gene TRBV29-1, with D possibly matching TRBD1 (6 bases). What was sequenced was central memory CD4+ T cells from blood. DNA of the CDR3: TGCAGCGTTGAAGATCCAGGACAGTTCCAAGAGACCCAGTACTTC. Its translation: CSVEDPGQFQETQYF.